This passage covers 15 T cell receptor beta chains from one sample sequenced in a study of blood T cell repertoires in COVID-19. Clones were sequenced by immunoSEQ multiplex PCR, and TCRdb holds only the in-frame ones, with some missing. The table records approximately 15,000 clones, around 83% of them present only once. The material sequenced was peripheral blood. The receptors come from a man aged 35 to 55 with active or convalescent COVID-19.

CDR3 nucleotides: TGTGCAGAGAACGCGGGGCTCAACTATGGCTACACCTTC. Its protein product is CAENAGLNYGYTF. The V gene is TRBV2, the J gene TRBJ1-2, with a possible D match to TRBD1 (5 bases). Per the germline V gene, CDR1 is SNHLY and CDR2 is FYNNEI. The CDR3 spans 13 residues.

The chain couples TRBV5-4 to TRBJ2-7, with D perhaps matching TRBD2 (5 bases). Trimming pared 3 bases from V and 5 bases from J, leaving 12 bases between. Germline CDR1 and CDR2: SGHNT and YYREEE (reference sequence). The length of the CDR3 is 13 residues. The CDR3 nucleotides read TGTGCCAGCAGCTCACCGGGGTCCCACGAGCAGTACTTC. This translates into CASSSPGSHEQYF. Supplemented by reference TRBV5-4 and TRBJ2-7, the full variable domain reads ETGVTQSPTHLIKTRGQQVTLRCSSQSGHNTVSWYQQALGQGPQFIFQYYREEENGRGNFPPRFSGLQFPNYSSELNVNALELDDSALYLCASSSPGSHEQYFGPGTRLTVT.

A few counts support this clone. This chain connects TRBV10-2 to TRBJ1-1; D remains ambiguous. The germline CDR1 and CDR2 sequences are WSHSY and SAAADI. V was shortened by 6 bases and J by 2 bases, with 13 bases between the two germline ends. The CDR3 contains 14 residues. CDR3 region: CASRFTEANTEAFF. The CDR3 coding sequence is TGCGCCAGCAGATTCACAGAAGCAAACACTGAAGCTTTCTTT.

V and J are TRBV28 and TRBJ2-2, with D perhaps TRBD2 (5 bases). The CDR3 is made up of 15 amino acids. The V end lost 6 bases, the J end lost 6 bases, and 17 bases lay between the germline ends. Germline CDR1 reads MDHEN; CDR2 reads SYDVKM. Here the CDR3 reads CASRPSPGVAGELFF. The CDR3 region has the DNA TGTGCCAGCAGGCCCAGCCCCGGGGTGGCCGGGGAGCTGTTTTTT.

The rearrangement links TRBV28 to TRBJ1-2; D may be TRBD1 (5 bases). V was pared by 8 bases and J by 8 bases, with 15 bases between. Germline V gene data show CDR1 as MDHEN and CDR2 as SYDVKM. The CDR3 length is 12 residues. The DNA for the CDR3 is TGTGCCAGCTTAACGGCAGGGAAAGGCTACACCTTC. Its translation is CASLTAGKGYTF.

The V call is TRBV10-3, the J call TRBJ2-1; D call uncertain. Germline assignment: CDR1 ENHRY and CDR2 SYGVKD. The CDR3 spans 16 residues. Trimming left V 0 bases short and J 2 bases short, with 11 bases between. This chain's CDR3 is CAISESDLTPYNEQFF. The CDR3 DNA follows: TGTGCCATCAGTGAGTCAGATTTAACACCCTACAATGAGCAGTTCTTC.

The CDR3 loop is CASSEERGTGGYTF. The DNA of the CDR3 is TGTGCCAGCAGTGAAGAAAGGGGGACAGGGGGCTACACCTTC. The rearrangement links TRBV6-1 to TRBJ1-2, with 9 bases that match TRBD1. Germline CDR1 MNHNS, CDR2 SASEGT. The ends lost 1 base at V and 8 bases at J; junction bases unmatched: 5. The CDR3 contains 14 residues.

This clone was observed a single time. V is TRBV7-2 and J is TRBJ1-1; 7 bases match TRBD1. The CDR3 is 15 residues long. V shed 1 base, J shed 10 bases, and the junction held 12 bases outside the gene matches. Germline V lookup: CDR1 SGHTA, CDR2 FQGNSA. CDR3 amino acids: CASSLGLGGQSAAFF. Written as DNA, the CDR3 is TGTGCCAGCAGCTTAGGGCTAGGGGGACAGTCCGCAGCTTTCTTT.

The chain uses TRBV2 and TRBJ2-5; 9 bases agree with TRBD1. V lost 5 bases, J lost 13 bases, and 8 bases stayed unmatched. The CDR3 length is 12 residues. CDR1 SNHLY and CDR2 FYNNEI come from the germline V gene. The CDR3 DNA follows: TGTGCCAGCAGTCGAAATACAGGGGGCCGGTACTTC. It codes for CASSRNTGGRYF.

Only one count was recorded for this clone. This rearrangement joins TRBV7-3 to TRBJ1-1; 8 bases agree with TRBD1. Germline CDR1 and CDR2: SGHTA and FQGTGA. The CDR3 runs to 13 residues. With V trimmed by 5 bases and J by 10 bases, 9 bases remained unmatched. In DNA, the CDR3 is TGTGCCAGCAGCCCCGGGCAGGGGGCTTCAGCTTTCTTT. This encodes CASSPGQGASAFF.

V is TRBV11-2 and J is TRBJ1-4; TRBD1 matches 9 bases. CDR3 length: 15 amino acids. V lost 2 bases to trimming and J lost 4 bases; unmatched junction nucleotides: 2. The V gene's germline CDR1 is SGHAT and CDR2 FQNNGV. CDR3 coding DNA: TGTGCCAGCAGCTTAACAGGGGGCGTTAATGAAAAACTGTTTTTT. This sequence encodes CASSLTGGVNEKLFF. The whole variable domain, filled in from reference TRBV11-2 and TRBJ1-4, reads EAGVAQSPRYKIIEKRQSVAFWCNPISGHATLYWYQQILGQGPKLLIQFQNNGVVDDSQLPKDRFSAERLKGVDSTLKIQPAKLEDSAVYLCASSLTGGVNEKLFFGSGTQLSVL.

The chain combines TRBV6-2 or TRBV6-3 with TRBJ2-2, with TRBD2 matching over 12 bases. Germline assignment: CDR1 MNHEY and CDR2 SVGEGT. V was pared by 0 bases and J by 3 bases, with 5 bases of the junction left unmatched. This CDR3 comprises 18 residues. The CDR3 loop is CASSYSTSGRRDTGELFF. The CDR3 DNA sequence: TGTGCCAGCAGTTACTCAACTAGCGGGAGGCGGGACACCGGGGAGCTGTTTTTT.

CDR3 residues: CAISEEGRNSQPQHF. CDR3 nucleotides: TGTGCCATCAGTGAGGAAGGGAGAAACTCTCAGCCCCAGCATTTT. The chain has TRBV10-3 and TRBJ1-5; D unclear. CDR1 and CDR2 from the germline V gene are ENHRY and SYGVKD. This CDR3 has 15 residues. The V end lost 2 bases, the J end lost 6 bases, and 14 bases lay between the germline ends.

The V gene is TRBV6-5, the J gene TRBJ2-3; D is perhaps TRBD1 (6 bases). The ends were cut back, 0 bases at V and 1 base at J, with 11 bases in the middle. Germline loops: CDR1 MNHEY, CDR2 SVGAGI. The CDR3 consists of 16 residues. The CDR3: CASSYSLAGGTDTQYF. The CDR3 bases are TGTGCCAGCAGTTACTCCTTGGCAGGGGGCACAGATACGCAGTATTTT.

V is TRBV11-2 and J is TRBJ2-7; D is possibly TRBD1 (8 bases). The CDR3 runs 15 residues. Germline V gene sequence: CDR1 SGHAT, CDR2 FQNNGV. The V gene lost 5 bases and the J gene lost 0 bases, with 14 bases spanning the gap. In DNA, the CDR3 is TGTGCCAGCAGCAGTACAGGGGGGGACTCCTACGAGCAGTACTTC. As protein: CASSSTGGDSYEQYF.